The 4 T cell receptor beta chains reported below all come from one sample, sequenced in a study of blood T cell repertoires in COVID-19. Some clones are missing from TCRdb's copy, which holds only in-frame ones; the method was immunoSEQ multiplex PCR. The sample holds about 98,000 clones, 81% seen once. The sequencing input was peripheral blood. These receptors came from a woman older than 75 with acute or convalescent COVID-19.

For the CDR3, the DNA is TGTGCCAGCAGCGTCGGGACTAGAAATGAGCAGTTCTTC. Protein: CASSVGTRNEQFF. V is TRBV9 and J is TRBJ2-1; TRBD2 matches 8 bases. Germline values: CDR1 SGDLS, CDR2 YYNGEE. The CDR3 is 13 residues long. With 2 bases clipped from V and 7 bases from J, the junction kept 2 bases outside the gene matches.

V gene TRBV7-8 combines with J gene TRBJ1-3; D is unclear. V was clipped by 5 bases and J by 0 bases, with 14 bases between them. Germline assignment: CDR1 SGHVS and CDR2 FQNEAQ. The CDR3 totals 16 residues. In DNA, the CDR3 is TGTGCCAGCAGCCAAGGAGCCGGGTTCTCTGGAAACACCATATATTTT. Protein product: CASSQGAGFSGNTIYF.

J is TRBJ2-5 and V is TRBV3-1 (or the pseudogene TRBV3-2); TRBD1 might be the D (6 bases). The CDR3 extends over 15 amino acids. V was shortened by 6 bases and J by 1 base, with 15 bases between the two germline ends. Germline V gene sequence: CDR1 LGHDT, CDR2 YNNKEL (reference sequence). CDR3 amino acids: CASSITGQIQETQYF. The CDR3 DNA is TGTGCCAGCAGTATAACAGGGCAGATCCAAGAGACCCAGTACTTC.

The chain recombines TRBV19 with TRBJ1-2; 9 positions agree with TRBD1. Germline lookup yields CDR1 LNHDA and CDR2 SQIVND (reference sequence). The CDR3 has 16 residues. After removal of 3 bases from V and 6 bases from J, the junction contained 11 bases not matched to a gene. The DNA of the CDR3 is TGTGCCAGTAGTATCCTTCCGGGACAGGGACCGCATGGCTACACCTTC. As protein: CASSILPGQGPHGYTF.